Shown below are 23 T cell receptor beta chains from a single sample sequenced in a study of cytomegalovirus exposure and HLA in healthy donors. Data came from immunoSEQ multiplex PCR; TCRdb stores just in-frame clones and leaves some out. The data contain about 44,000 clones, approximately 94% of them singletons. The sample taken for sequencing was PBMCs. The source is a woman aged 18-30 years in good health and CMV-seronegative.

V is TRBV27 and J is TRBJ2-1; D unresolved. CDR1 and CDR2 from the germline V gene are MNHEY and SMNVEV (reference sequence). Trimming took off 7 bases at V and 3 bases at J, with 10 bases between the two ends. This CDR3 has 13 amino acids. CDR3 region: CASKLAGYNEQFF. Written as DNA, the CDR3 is TGTGCCAGCAAGTTGGCAGGCTACAATGAGCAGTTCTTC.

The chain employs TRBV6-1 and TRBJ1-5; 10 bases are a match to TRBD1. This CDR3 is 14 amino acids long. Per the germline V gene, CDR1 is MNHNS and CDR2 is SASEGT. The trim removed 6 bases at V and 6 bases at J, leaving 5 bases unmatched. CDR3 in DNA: TGTGCCAGCAGGGGGACAGGGGAAGGTCAGCCCCAGCATTTT. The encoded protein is CASRGTGEGQPQHF.

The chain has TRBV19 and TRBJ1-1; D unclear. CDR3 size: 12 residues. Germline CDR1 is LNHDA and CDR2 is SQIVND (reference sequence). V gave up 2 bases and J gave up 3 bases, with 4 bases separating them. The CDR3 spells CASSIPDTEAFF. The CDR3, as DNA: TGTGCCAGTAGTATACCAGACACTGAAGCTTTCTTT.

The chain's CDR3 is CASSVLLQGAYGNTIYF. CDR3 DNA: TGTGCCAGCAGCGTCCTTTTACAGGGGGCGTATGGAAACACCATATATTTT. The V gene is TRBV28, the J gene TRBJ1-3, with 9 bases lining up with TRBD1. The V segment lost 6 bases and the J segment 3 bases; nucleotides outside the gene matches: 12. This CDR3 is 17 amino acids long. Germline assignment: CDR1 MDHEN and CDR2 SYDVKM.

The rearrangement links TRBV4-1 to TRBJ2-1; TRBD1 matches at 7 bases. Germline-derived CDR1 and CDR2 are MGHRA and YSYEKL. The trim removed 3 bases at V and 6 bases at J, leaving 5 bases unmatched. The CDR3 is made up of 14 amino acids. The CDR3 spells CASSHRQGSNEQFF. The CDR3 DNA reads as TGCGCCAGCAGCCACCGACAGGGTTCCAATGAGCAGTTCTTC.

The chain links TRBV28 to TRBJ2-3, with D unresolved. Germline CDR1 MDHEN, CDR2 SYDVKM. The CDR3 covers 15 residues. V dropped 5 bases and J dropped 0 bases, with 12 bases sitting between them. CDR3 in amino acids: CASSRPHASTDTQYF. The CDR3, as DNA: TGTGCCAGCAGTCGTCCACACGCTAGCACAGATACGCAGTATTTT.

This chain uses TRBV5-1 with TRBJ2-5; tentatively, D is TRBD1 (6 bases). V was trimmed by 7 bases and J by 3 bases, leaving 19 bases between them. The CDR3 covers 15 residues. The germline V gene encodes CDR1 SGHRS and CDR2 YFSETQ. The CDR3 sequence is CASRRDTRNEETQYF. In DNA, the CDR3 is TGCGCCAGCCGCCGGGACACACGGAATGAAGAGACCCAGTACTTC. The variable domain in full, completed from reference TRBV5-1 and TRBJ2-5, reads KAGVTQTPRYLIKTRGQQVTLSCSPISGHRSVSWYQQTPGQGLQFLFEYFSETQRNKGNFPGRFSGRQFSNSRSEMNVSTLELGDSALYLCASRRDTRNEETQYFGPGTRLLVL.

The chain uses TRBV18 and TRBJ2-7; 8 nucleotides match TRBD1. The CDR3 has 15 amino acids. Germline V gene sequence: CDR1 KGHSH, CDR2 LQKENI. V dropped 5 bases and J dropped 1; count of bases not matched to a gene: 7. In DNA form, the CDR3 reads TGTGCCAGCTCAATTGGGACAGGAGGTTCCTACGAGCAGTACTTC. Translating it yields CASSIGTGGSYEQYF.

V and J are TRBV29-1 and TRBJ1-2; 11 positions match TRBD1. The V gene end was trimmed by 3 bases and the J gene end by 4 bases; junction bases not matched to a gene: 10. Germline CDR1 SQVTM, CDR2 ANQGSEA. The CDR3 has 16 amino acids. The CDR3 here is CSVEGTGGPGGYGYTF. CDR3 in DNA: TGCAGCGTTGAGGGGACAGGGGGACCAGGAGGCTATGGCTACACCTTC.

CDR3 coding DNA: TGTGCCAGCAGTCTTACCAGAAGCTCTGGGGCCAACGTCCTGACTTTC. This encodes CASSLTRSSGANVLTF. The J gene is TRBJ2-6, the V gene TRBV2; D is uncertain. The V gene's germline CDR1 is SNHLY and CDR2 FYNNEI. The CDR3 runs 16 residues. V dropped 5 bases and J dropped 0 bases, with 11 bases sitting between them.

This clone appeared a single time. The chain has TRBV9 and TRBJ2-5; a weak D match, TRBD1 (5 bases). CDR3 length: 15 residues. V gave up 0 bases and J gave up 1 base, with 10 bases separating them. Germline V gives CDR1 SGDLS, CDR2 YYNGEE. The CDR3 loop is CASSVAKGAQETQYF. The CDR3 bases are TGTGCCAGCAGCGTAGCTAAAGGGGCCCAAGAGACCCAGTACTTC.

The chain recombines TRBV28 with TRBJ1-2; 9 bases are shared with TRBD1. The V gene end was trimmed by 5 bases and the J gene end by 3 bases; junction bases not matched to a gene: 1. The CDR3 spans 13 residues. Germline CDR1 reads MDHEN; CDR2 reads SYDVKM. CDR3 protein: CASSGQGYYGYTF. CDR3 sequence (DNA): TGTGCCAGCAGTGGACAGGGGTACTATGGCTACACCTTC.

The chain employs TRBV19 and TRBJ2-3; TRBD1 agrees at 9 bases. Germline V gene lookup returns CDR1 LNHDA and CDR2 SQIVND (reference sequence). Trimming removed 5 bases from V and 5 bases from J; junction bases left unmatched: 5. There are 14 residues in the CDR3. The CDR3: CASSHRDRVDTQYF. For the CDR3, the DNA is TGTGCCAGTAGTCACAGGGACAGGGTAGATACGCAGTATTTT.

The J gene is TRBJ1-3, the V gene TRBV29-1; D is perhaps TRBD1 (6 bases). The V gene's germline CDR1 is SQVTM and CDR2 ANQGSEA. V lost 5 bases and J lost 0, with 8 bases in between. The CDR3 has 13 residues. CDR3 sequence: CSVTGSSGNTIYF. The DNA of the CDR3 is TGCAGCGTTACAGGGAGCTCTGGAAACACCATATATTTT.

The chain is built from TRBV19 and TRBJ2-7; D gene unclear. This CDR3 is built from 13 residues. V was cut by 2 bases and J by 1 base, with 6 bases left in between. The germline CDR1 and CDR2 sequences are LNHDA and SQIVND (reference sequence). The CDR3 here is CASSIFGSYEQYF. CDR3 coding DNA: TGTGCCAGTAGTATATTCGGTTCCTACGAGCAGTACTTC. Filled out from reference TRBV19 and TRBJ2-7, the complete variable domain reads DGGITQSPKYLFRKEGQNVTLSCEQNLNHDAMYWYRQDPGQGLRLIYYSQIVNDFQKGDIAEGYSVSREKKESFPLTVTSAQKNPTAFYLCASSIFGSYEQYFGPGTRLTVT.

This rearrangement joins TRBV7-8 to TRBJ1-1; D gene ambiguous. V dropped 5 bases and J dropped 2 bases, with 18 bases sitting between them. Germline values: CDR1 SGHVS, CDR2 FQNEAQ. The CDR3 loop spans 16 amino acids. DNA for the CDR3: TGTGCCAGCAGCCCCGGCCCCCGGGGAGGTAACACTGAAGCTTTCTTT. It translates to CASSPGPRGGNTEAFF.

CDR3 amino acids: CASSLFGSNSYEQYF. The DNA for the CDR3 is TGTGCCAGCAGCTTATTCGGGAGCAACTCCTACGAGCAGTACTTC. The J gene is TRBJ2-7, the V gene TRBV7-8; D is perhaps TRBD2 (6 bases). Germline CDR1 SGHVS, CDR2 FQNEAQ. The CDR3 totals 15 residues. V was pared by 2 bases and J by 0 bases, with 11 bases between.

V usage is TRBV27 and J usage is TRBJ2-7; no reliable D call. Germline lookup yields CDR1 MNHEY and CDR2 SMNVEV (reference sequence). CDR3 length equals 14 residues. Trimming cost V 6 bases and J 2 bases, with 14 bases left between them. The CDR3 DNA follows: TGTGCCAGCAGAGCTCCCGAGCCTACCTACGAGCAGTACTTC. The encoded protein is CASRAPEPTYEQYF.

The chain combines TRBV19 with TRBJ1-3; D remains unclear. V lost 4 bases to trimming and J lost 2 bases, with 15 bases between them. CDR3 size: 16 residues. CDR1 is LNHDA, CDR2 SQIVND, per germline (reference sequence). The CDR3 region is CASSTLTGTTGNTIYF. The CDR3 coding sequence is TGTGCCAGTAGTACCCTAACGGGAACGACTGGAAACACCATATATTTT.

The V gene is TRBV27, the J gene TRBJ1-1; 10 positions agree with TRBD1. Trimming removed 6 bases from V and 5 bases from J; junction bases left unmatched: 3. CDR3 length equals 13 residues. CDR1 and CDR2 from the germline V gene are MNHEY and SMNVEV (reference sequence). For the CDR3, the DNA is TGTGCCAGCAGACGGACAGGGGGAACTGAAGCTTTCTTT. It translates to CASRRTGGTEAFF.

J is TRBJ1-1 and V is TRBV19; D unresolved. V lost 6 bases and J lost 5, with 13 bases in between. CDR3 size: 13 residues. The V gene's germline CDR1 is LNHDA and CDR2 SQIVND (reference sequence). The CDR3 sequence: CASSPTRGTEAFF. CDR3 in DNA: TGTGCCAGTAGCCCTACCCGTGGTACTGAAGCTTTCTTT.

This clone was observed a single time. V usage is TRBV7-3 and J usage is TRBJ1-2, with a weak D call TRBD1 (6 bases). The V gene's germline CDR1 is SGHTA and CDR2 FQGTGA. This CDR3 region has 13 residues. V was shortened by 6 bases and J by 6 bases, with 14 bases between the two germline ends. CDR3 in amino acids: CASSLTGLNGYTF. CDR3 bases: TGTGCCAGCAGTCTAACAGGGCTAAATGGCTACACCTTC.

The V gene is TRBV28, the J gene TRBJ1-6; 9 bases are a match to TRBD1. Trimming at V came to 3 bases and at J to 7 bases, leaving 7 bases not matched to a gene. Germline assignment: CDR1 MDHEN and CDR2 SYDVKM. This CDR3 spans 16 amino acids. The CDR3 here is CASSLGAGTGNSPLHF. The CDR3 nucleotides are TGTGCCAGCAGTTTGGGCGCCGGGACAGGGAATTCACCCCTCCACTTT.